The next 27 T cell receptor beta chains were all read from a single sample in a study of shared clonotypes between healthy human individuals. Sequencing was performed with immunoSEQ multiplex PCR; in TCRdb, only in-frame clones are kept and a portion is missing. This sample yields roughly 490,000 clones, of which around 78% are seen a single time; 10% to 15% belongs to the top ten. The material sequenced was PBMCs. Receptor source: a woman in her thirties or forties in good health. Some clones in this sample may be carry-over from other donors' samples.

This rearrangement joins TRBV5-1 to TRBJ2-7; 7 bases fit TRBD2. Per germline, CDR1 SGHRS and CDR2 YFSETQ. The J segment lost 3 bases and the V segment lost 1 base, leaving 13 bases of the junction unmatched. The CDR3 spans 17 residues. The CDR3 reads CASSLLASGPVVYEQYF. The CDR3 DNA reads as TGCGCCAGCAGCTTGTTGGCTAGCGGTCCGGTGGTCTACGAGCAGTACTTC.

This clone was seen a handful of times. The V gene is TRBV28, the J gene TRBJ2-7; TRBD1 matches 8 bases. Losses at the gene ends were 5 bases for V and 2 bases for J; bases not matched to a gene: 5. The CDR3 loop spans 14 amino acids. The germline V gene encodes CDR1 MDHEN and CDR2 SYDVKM. CDR3 sequence reads: CASSPPGGPYEQYF. CDR3 DNA: TGTGCCAGCAGTCCGCCAGGGGGCCCCTACGAGCAGTACTTC.

The chain recombines TRBV5-1 with TRBJ2-2, with D hard to call. This CDR3 is 14 amino acids long. V lost 6 bases and J 6 bases, leaving 15 bases between the germline ends. CDR1 and CDR2 from the germline V gene are SGHRS and YFSETQ. DNA of the CDR3: TGCGCCAGCACAACCAGACTGACACCCGGGGAGCTGTTTTTT. Protein sequence: CASTTRLTPGELFF. The whole variable domain, remainder taken from reference TRBV5-1 and TRBJ2-2, is KAGVTQTPRYLIKTRGQQVTLSCSPISGHRSVSWYQQTPGQGLQFLFEYFSETQRNKGNFPGRFSGRQFSNSRSEMNVSTLELGDSALYLCASTTRLTPGELFFGEGSRLTVL.

This chain connects TRBV7-7 to TRBJ2-7, with D perhaps matching TRBD2 (7 bases). Germline V gene data show CDR1 as SSHAT and CDR2 as FNYEAQ (reference sequence). This CDR3 region has 20 residues. With 8 bases removed from V and 7 bases from J, the gap between germline ends came to 39 bases. This CDR3 is CASGGGQAPGGLSTREEQYF. In DNA form, the CDR3 reads TGTGCCAGCGGGGGGGGCCAGGCACCCGGTGGGTTGTCCACTCGGGAGGAGCAGTACTTC.

The V gene is TRBV25-1, the J gene TRBJ2-1; the match to TRBD2 covers 8 bases. The length of the CDR3 is 16 residues. The germline gives CDR1 MGHDK, CDR2 SYGVNS. V shed 3 bases and J 6 bases; nucleotides not matched to a gene: 10. The CDR3 is CASSDGRTGGPNEQFF. The CDR3 DNA reads TGTGCCAGCAGTGATGGGCGGACGGGAGGGCCCAATGAGCAGTTCTTC. Full variable domain (missing parts from reference TRBV25-1 and TRBJ2-1): EADIYQTPRYLVIGTGKKITLECSQTMGHDKMYWYQQDPGMELHLIHYSYGVNSTEKGDLSSESTVSRIRTEHFPLTLESARPSHTSQYLCASSDGRTGGPNEQFFGPGTRLTVL.

This clone appeared many times. The chain joins TRBV13 to TRBJ1-2, with D possibly TRBD1 on 5 matching bases. Germline lookup yields CDR1 PRHDT and CDR2 FYEKMQ (reference sequence). Trimming took 5 bases from V and 1 from J, leaving 11 bases between them. This CDR3 has 14 amino acids. The CDR3 sequence is CASSRQPDNYGYTF. The CDR3 nucleotides read TGTGCCAGCAGCCGACAGCCAGATAACTATGGCTACACCTTC.

The CDR3 protein is CATAGGSETQYF. DNA for the CDR3: TGTGCCACCGCGGGAGGGAGTGAGACCCAGTACTTC. The chain has TRBV5-4 and TRBJ2-5, with 9 positions matching TRBD2. Trimming removed 9 bases from V and 5 bases from J; junction bases left unmatched: 5. Germline V gene sequence: CDR1 SGHNT, CDR2 YYREEE (reference sequence). The CDR3 length is 12 residues.

The genes are TRBV9 and TRBJ1-1, with D tentatively TRBD1 (6 bases). Per the germline V gene, CDR1 is SGDLS and CDR2 is YYNGEE. The CDR3 loop spans 15 amino acids. Trimming shortened V by 4 bases and J by 5 bases, and 18 bases separated the two germline ends. DNA for the CDR3: TGTGCCAGCAGCACCTCGACAGGCGTATTAACTGAAGCTTTCTTT. Translation gives CASSTSTGVLTEAFF.

The chain is built from TRBV5-1 and TRBJ2-7; 16 bases match TRBD2. The ends lost 3 bases at V and 1 base at J; junction bases unmatched: 7. Germline V gene lookup returns CDR1 SGHRS and CDR2 YFSETQ. The CDR3 is made up of 18 amino acids. The CDR3 spells CASSWGTSGRARSYEQYF. The CDR3 DNA reads TGCGCCAGCAGCTGGGGGACTAGCGGGAGGGCCAGGTCCTACGAGCAGTACTTC.

This chain links TRBV7-2 with TRBJ1-2; 7 bases align to TRBD1. The CDR3 spans 15 residues. J gave up 4 bases and V 5 bases, and 10 bases lay outside the gene matches. Germline values: CDR1 SGHTA, CDR2 FQGNSA. DNA of the CDR3: TGTGCCAGCAGCCTTACGACAGGGTCTACCTATGGCTACACCTTC. Translated, it gives CASSLTTGSTYGYTF.

This clone has just one count. The J gene is TRBJ1-2, the V gene TRBV28, with a weak D call TRBD1 (5 bases). Deletions cut 6 bases from V and 2 bases from J, with 16 bases between. Germline CDR1 reads MDHEN; CDR2 reads SYDVKM. The CDR3 is 15 residues long. The CDR3 DNA is TGTGCCAGCAGCCTGGACATCTCGGGGAACTATGGCTACACCTTC. Translation: CASSLDISGNYGYTF.

As for this clone: With a far larger clone one base away, a read error is the likely cause. The same CDR3 can be traced to other DNA sequences in this sample. The gene calls are TRBV5-6 and TRBJ1-5; D possibly corresponds to TRBD1 (5 bases). The CDR3 sequence is 14 residues long. In germline, CDR1 is SGHDT, CDR2 YYEEEE. The V and J ends lost 0 bases and 7 bases respectively, with 11 bases between them. The DNA for the CDR3 is TGTGCCAGCAGCTTGGGGCCGGGGGAACAGCCCCAGCATTTT. Translation: CASSLGPGEQPQHF.

The chain is built from TRBV27 and TRBJ2-1, with D tentatively TRBD2 (6 bases). This CDR3 contains 13 residues. Germline V gene sequence: CDR1 MNHEY, CDR2 SMNVEV (reference sequence). Trimming shortened V by 5 bases and J by 6 bases, and 11 bases separated the two germline ends. CDR3 protein: CASSDHSGNEQFF. The CDR3, as DNA: TGTGCCAGCAGTGACCATAGCGGCAATGAGCAGTTCTTC.

The chain combines TRBV14 with TRBJ2-2; D call uncertain. CDR3 length equals 15 residues. With 5 bases removed from V and 4 bases from J, the gap between germline ends came to 14 bases. Germline CDR1 and CDR2: SGHDN and FVKESK. The CDR3 bases are TGTGCCAGCAGCATCCGCCTAGGTTTCACCGGGGAGCTGTTTTTT. It specifies CASSIRLGFTGELFF.

The V gene is TRBV14, the J gene TRBJ2-7, with D perhaps TRBD1 (6 bases). Trimming removed 5 bases from V and 2 bases from J, with 13 bases in between. CDR3 length: 14 amino acids. The germline V gene encodes CDR1 SGHDN and CDR2 FVKESK. As DNA, the CDR3 is TGTGCCAGCAGCTCGAACAGGGCGACCTACGAGCAGTACTTC. Amino acids: CASSSNRATYEQYF.

The rearrangement links TRBV7-6 to TRBJ2-1; tentative D call: TRBD1 (7 bases). This CDR3 has 15 residues. V was trimmed by 0 bases and J by 8 bases, leaving 14 bases between them. The V gene's germline CDR1 is SGHVS and CDR2 FNYEAQ. The CDR3 spells CASSLASGGGHEQFF. The CDR3 DNA sequence: TGTGCCAGCAGCTTAGCCTCAGGGGGAGGCCATGAGCAGTTCTTC.

This clone came up a few times. V and J are TRBV18 and TRBJ1-2; 7 bases map to TRBD1. V dropped 4 bases and J dropped 6; count of bases not matched to a gene: 11. CDR1 KGHSH and CDR2 LQKENI come from the germline V gene. CDR3 length equals 15 residues. The CDR3 sequence: CASSQRQGMVDGYTF. CDR3 in DNA: TGTGCCAGCTCACAACGACAGGGAATGGTCGATGGCTACACCTTC.

This clone was picked up a small number of times. This chain joins TRBV28 and TRBJ2-2; D gene uncertain. The CDR3 contains 11 residues. Germline V gene data show CDR1 as MDHEN and CDR2 as SYDVKM. The ends were cut back, 5 bases at V and 5 bases at J, with 3 bases in the middle. The CDR3 DNA reads as TGTGCCAGCAGTACTACCGGGGAGCTGTTTTTT. Translated, it gives CASSTTGELFF. The variable domain in full, with the rest retrieved from reference TRBV28 and TRBJ2-2, is DVKVTQSSRYLVKRTGEKVFLECVQDMDHENMFWYRQDPGLGLRLIYFSYDVKMKEKGDIPEGYSVSREKKERFSLILESASTNQTSMYLCASSTTGELFFGEGSRLTVL.

This chain links TRBV29-1 with TRBJ2-7; 9 nucleotides line up with TRBD1. V dropped 4 bases and J dropped 4; count of bases not matched to a gene: 8. Germline V CDR1 and CDR2: SQVTM, ANQGSEA. The CDR3 has 14 residues. The CDR3 spells CSVGSGTGPYEQYF. DNA of the CDR3: TGCAGCGTTGGGTCCGGGACAGGGCCTTACGAGCAGTACTTC.

The chain employs TRBV9 and TRBJ2-7, with a weak D call TRBD2 (6 bases). The V gene lost 2 bases and the J gene lost 4 bases, with 13 bases spanning the gap. The CDR3 length is 14 residues. Per the germline V gene, CDR1 is SGDLS and CDR2 is YYNGEE. CDR3: CASSVGLSSYEQYF. CDR3 DNA: TGTGCCAGCAGCGTTGGACTATCTAGTTACGAGCAGTACTTC.

The chain combines TRBV5-6 with TRBJ1-1; the D gene is possibly TRBD1 (5 bases). The germline gives CDR1 SGHDT, CDR2 YYEEEE. This CDR3 contains 13 residues. Between the trimmed V and J ends, which lost 2 bases and 7 bases, there was a span of 12 bases. This CDR3 reads CASSFEGLNEAFF. The CDR3, as DNA: TGTGCCAGCAGCTTCGAGGGGCTTAATGAAGCTTTCTTT.

The chain uses TRBV5-1 and TRBJ2-2, with D maybe TRBD1 (6 bases). The CDR3 runs 14 residues. Germline V gene lookup returns CDR1 SGHRS and CDR2 YFSETQ. V lost 5 bases to trimming and J lost 7 bases, with 15 bases between them. Here the CDR3 reads CASRLQGVDGELFF. The CDR3 bases are TGCGCCAGCAGATTACAGGGAGTTGACGGGGAGCTGTTTTTT.

The V gene is TRBV19, the J gene TRBJ2-7; a weak D match, TRBD2 (6 bases). V was pared by 5 bases and J by 2 bases, with 13 bases between. The CDR3 totals 14 residues. Germline V gives CDR1 LNHDA, CDR2 SQIVND (reference sequence). For the CDR3, the DNA is TGTGCCAGTAGTGAAGGAGGGGTTCCCTACGAGCAGTACTTC. Translated: CASSEGGVPYEQYF.

The rearrangement uses TRBV4-1 and TRBJ2-3, with 7 bases aligning to TRBD1. The CDR3 covers 13 residues. The trim removed 6 bases at V and 3 bases at J, leaving 3 bases unmatched. Germline values: CDR1 MGHRA, CDR2 YSYEKL. The CDR3 coding sequence is TGCGCCAGCAGTCAGACAGGGACAGATACGCAGTATTTT. Its protein product is CASSQTGTDTQYF.

V usage is TRBV4-1 and J usage is TRBJ2-7; D assignment may be TRBD1 or TRBD2 (6 bases each). CDR1 and CDR2 from the germline V gene are MGHRA and YSYEKL. The CDR3 spans 16 residues. Trimming shortened V by 3 bases and J by 5 bases, and 20 bases separated the two germline ends. In nucleotides, the CDR3 is TGCGCCAGCAGCCACAAGTCGGGAGTCGGGGGCAACGAGCAGTACTTC. Residues: CASSHKSGVGGNEQYF.

Turning to this clone: The junction does not match germline at one end; this may be a read error. The V and J genes are TRBV30 and TRBJ1-1; the D gene is possibly TRBD1 (6 bases). This CDR3 spans 14 amino acids. Looked up from germline, CDR1 is GTSNPN and CDR2 is SVGIG (reference sequence). CDR3 loop: CAWRIRGSTTKAFF. CDR3 sequence (DNA): TGTGCCTGGAGAATAAGGGGGTCTACCACTAAAGCTTTCTTT.

The chain recombines TRBV7-2 with TRBJ2-2; D not resolved. Deletions cut 3 bases from V and 1 base from J, with 6 bases between. CDR3 length equals 14 residues. Germline-derived CDR1 and CDR2 are SGHTA and FQGNSA. Here the CDR3 reads CASSLYWNTGELFF. In DNA, the CDR3 is TGTGCCAGCAGCTTGTATTGGAACACCGGGGAGCTGTTTTTT.